The 22 T cell receptor beta chains below were found in one sample sequenced in a study of T cell repertoires in cytomegalovirus infection. TCRdb used MiXCR to reprocess the reads, holding one entry per CDR3 protein. This table has about 450,000 distinct CDR3 sequences, roughly 31% appearing once. Material for sequencing was PBMCs. Source of these receptors: a human donor in good health (CMV status not recorded). Some clones in this sample may be carry-over from other donors' samples.

In its sample, this clonotype was seen many times. This sequence joins TRBV7-2 and TRBJ2-7; weak D call: TRBD2 (7 bases). Trimming removed 5 bases from V and 5 bases from J, with 19 bases in between. Looked up from germline, CDR1 is SGHTA and CDR2 is FQGNSA. The CDR3 spans 15 residues. CDR3 sequence: CASSPAGARGDEQYF. The CDR3 DNA follows: TGTGCCAGCAGCCCCGCGGGGGCTCGTGGCGACGAGCAGTACTTC.

Notes on this clonotype: A read error may produce the germline difference seen at one junction end. The chain has TRBV9 and TRBJ2-1; 7 positions agree with TRBD1. Germline lookup yields CDR1 SGDLS and CDR2 YYNGEE. The CDR3 has 15 amino acids. DNA of the CDR3: TGTGACAGCAGCGGCCGGGACAGCTCCTACAATGAGCAGTTCTTC. Its translation: CDSSGRDSSYNEQFF.

This clonotype was observed a handful of times. V gene TRBV5-6 combines with J gene TRBJ2-5; 7 bases line up with TRBD1. V lost 6 bases to trimming and J lost 6 bases; unmatched junction nucleotides: 11. The CDR3 loop spans 14 amino acids. Germline values: CDR1 SGHDT, CDR2 YYEEEE. CDR3 residues: CASILNRGSKTQYF. The CDR3 DNA reads TGTGCCAGCATCCTGAACAGGGGCAGTAAGACCCAGTACTTC.

This clonotype was seen a handful of times. Here the CDR3 DNA reads TGTGCCAGCAGTTTTCGGGACATACCCCAAGAGACCCAGTACTTC. Protein product: CASSFRDIPQETQYF. The chain has TRBV12-3 or TRBV12-4 and TRBJ2-5; maybe TRBD1 (6 bases). The V end lost 3 bases, the J end lost 1 base, and 12 bases lay between the germline ends. CDR3 length: 15 amino acids.

This clonotype was observed many times. This chain joins TRBV7-8 and TRBJ1-5, with a weak D call TRBD1 (6 bases). Germline V gene data show CDR1 as SGHVS and CDR2 as FQNEAQ. The CDR3 covers 15 residues. The ends were cut back, 3 bases at V and 1 base at J, with 10 bases in the middle. CDR3 protein: CASSFQGFSNQPQHF. The CDR3 bases are TGTGCCAGCAGCTTCCAGGGGTTCAGCAATCAGCCCCAGCATTTT.

This clonotype was seen just once. The V gene is TRBV6-2 or TRBV6-3, the J gene TRBJ1-2; a possible D gene is TRBD1 (6 bases). The ends were cut back, 7 bases at V and 2 bases at J, with 17 bases in the middle. This CDR3 spans 15 amino acids. CDR1 and CDR2 (germline): MNHEY, SVGEGT. The CDR3 DNA reads TGTGCCAGCAACGACGGTCCGGGGGCGAACTATGGCTACACCTTC. It is translated as CASNDGPGANYGYTF.

This clonotype appeared many times. The chain uses TRBV7-2 and TRBJ2-7; D possibly corresponds to TRBD2 (6 bases). CDR3 length: 15 amino acids. Trimming left V 0 bases short and J 7 bases short, with 16 bases between. Germline CDR1 and CDR2: SGHTA and FQGNSA. The CDR3 DNA reads TGTGCCAGCAGCTTAGCGGGCGGGGATGCCTTTGAGCAGTACTTC. Protein: CASSLAGGDAFEQYF.

CDR3 in DNA: TGTGCCAGCAGCCAAGTTTCGGAAATCGGGTTTAATGGCTACACCTTC. It specifies CASSQVSEIGFNGYTF. V gene TRBV4-2 combines with J gene TRBJ1-2; D not certain. The CDR3 is 16 amino acids. Trimming stripped 1 base from V and 6 bases from J, with 18 bases between. The V gene's germline CDR1 is LGHNA and CDR2 YNFKEQ.

Notes on this clonotype: Mismatch with germline at one junction end may stem from a read error. The CDR3 region is CANSPQARLSTDTQYF. The CDR3, as DNA: TGTGCCAACAGCCCCCAGGCGAGGTTAAGCACAGATACGCAGTATTTT. The rearrangement joins TRBV7-6 to TRBJ2-3; unclear D gene. Germline V gene sequence: CDR1 SGHVS, CDR2 FNYEAQ. The CDR3 extends over 16 amino acids.

This clonotype was found a few times. The chain uses TRBV4-3 and TRBJ1-5; D unresolved. The germline V gene has CDR1 LGHNA and CDR2 YSLEER. The CDR3 contains 15 residues. The germline V and J ends were trimmed by 0 bases and 4 bases, with 10 bases remaining between them. The CDR3: CASSQDMAANQPQHF. CDR3 coding DNA: TGCGCCAGCAGCCAAGATATGGCAGCGAATCAGCCCCAGCATTTT.

Concerning this clonotype: A much larger clone differs from this one at a single base, so this may be a read error. The genes are TRBV29-1 and TRBJ2-7, with 7 bases that match TRBD1. The CDR3 runs to 13 residues. J gave up 3 bases and V 7 bases, and 9 bases lay outside the gene matches. The germline CDR1 and CDR2 sequences are SQVTM and ANQGSEA. The DNA of the CDR3 is TGCAGCGCCAAGAGTTCAGGGGGCTACGAGCAGTACTTC. Translated, it gives CSAKSSGGYEQYF.

This clonotype occurred many times. V and J are TRBV7-8 and TRBJ2-5; possibly TRBD1 or TRBD2 for D (5 bases each). The CDR3 length is 14 residues. Germline assignment: CDR1 SGHVS and CDR2 FQNEAQ. Trimming took off 1 base at V and 5 bases at J, with 11 bases between the two ends. The CDR3 nucleotides are TGTGCCAGCAGCTTAGAGCTCGAGGGGGAGACCCAGTACTTC. It codes for CASSLELEGETQYF.

This clonotype was counted ten times or more. The rearrangement uses TRBV7-2 and TRBJ2-3; D not resolved. V dropped 0 bases and J dropped 0 bases, with 7 bases sitting between them. This CDR3 region has 15 residues. CDR1 and CDR2 (germline): SGHTA, FQGNSA. The CDR3 DNA follows: TGTGCCAGCAGCTTAGCGCCGCGCAGCACAGATACGCAGTATTTT. Its translation: CASSLAPRSTDTQYF.

V is TRBV29-1 and J is TRBJ2-7; maybe TRBD1 (6 bases). The CDR3 has 11 amino acids. CDR1 and CDR2 from the germline V gene are SQVTM and ANQGSEA. Trimming cost V 6 bases and J 10 bases, with 16 bases left between them. The CDR3: CSVLRTETQYF. CDR3 sequence (DNA): TGCAGCGTACTACGGACAGAAACTCAGTACTTC.

This clonotype has only a few counts. V and J are TRBV7-2 and TRBJ2-4, with D unclear. Germline V gene lookup returns CDR1 SGHTA and CDR2 FQGNSA. The V end was cut by 2 bases, the J end by 6 bases, with 17 bases between. The CDR3 is made up of 16 amino acids. The DNA of the CDR3 is TGTGCCAGCAGCTTATTTACGGACCCTCGCACAAACATTCAGTACTTC. This translates into CASSLFTDPRTNIQYF.

This clonotype was found many times. The rearrangement joins TRBV7-2 to TRBJ2-1; 9 nucleotides match TRBD1. The junction had 11 bases not matched to a gene; V was cut back by 5 bases and J by 6 bases. The length of the CDR3 is 16 residues. Germline V gives CDR1 SGHTA, CDR2 FQGNSA. The CDR3 sequence is CASSIQAGQGSNEQFF. The CDR3 nucleotides are TGTGCCAGCAGCATACAAGCGGGACAGGGAAGCAATGAGCAGTTCTTC.

This clonotype showed up just a few times. This chain joins TRBV28 and TRBJ1-2, with a tentative D call TRBD1 (6 bases). The CDR3 is 12 residues long. The germline V and J ends were trimmed by 6 bases and 4 bases, with 9 bases remaining between them. CDR1 is MDHEN, CDR2 SYDVKM, per germline. CDR3 DNA sequence: TGTGCCAGCAGAGGGACACCCTATGGCTACACCTTC. Translating it yields CASRGTPYGYTF.

This clonotype was picked up a small number of times. The J gene is TRBJ1-5, the V gene TRBV6-1; a weak D match, TRBD1 (5 bases). V lost 6 bases, J lost 3 bases, and 9 bases lay in between. The CDR3 runs to 13 residues. CDR1 is MNHNS, CDR2 SASEGT, per germline. The CDR3 sequence is CASRRGNNQPQHF. CDR3 nucleotides: TGTGCCAGCAGGAGGGGTAACAATCAGCCCCAGCATTTT.

This clonotype has at least ten counts. The V gene is TRBV7-2, the J gene TRBJ1-1; D might be TRBD1 (5 bases). This CDR3 has 14 residues. The V gene lost 1 base and the J gene lost 11 bases, with 17 bases spanning the gap. Germline V gene data show CDR1 as SGHTA and CDR2 as FQGNSA. Written as DNA, the CDR3 is TGTGCCAGCAGCTTAGGAATGGCGGGGACTTTTGCTTTCTTT. It translates to CASSLGMAGTFAFF.

As to this clonotype: This clone may be a read error of a much larger clone one base away. V is TRBV7-6 and J is TRBJ2-3, with 7 nucleotides matching TRBD2. CDR1 is SGHVS, CDR2 FNYEAQ, per germline. J lost 4 bases, V lost 7 bases, and 11 bases had no gene match. The CDR3 is made up of 15 amino acids. This CDR3 reads CASNWSGAAADTQYF. The CDR3 coding sequence is TGTGCCAGCAACTGGAGCGGGGCGGCCGCAGATACGCAGTATTTT.

This clonotype was observed at least ten times. The chain uses TRBV12-3 or TRBV12-4 and TRBJ2-7, with TRBD1 matching over 8 bases. CDR3 length equals 15 residues. V was clipped by 1 base and J by 5 bases; unmatched bases: 7. As DNA, the CDR3 is TGTGCCAGCAGTTTAGTGCAGGGGGCAAGAGACGAGCAGTACTTC. Protein product: CASSLVQGARDEQYF.

This chain joins TRBV24-1 and TRBJ1-2; 7 bases align to TRBD1. Germline CDR1 and CDR2: KGHDR and SFDVKD. After removal of 4 bases from V and 4 bases from J, the junction contained 11 bases not matched to a gene. The CDR3 covers 16 residues. The CDR3 loop is CATSDRQGGGVYGYTF. In nucleotides, the CDR3 is TGTGCCACCAGTGACCGACAGGGTGGAGGAGTCTATGGCTACACCTTC.